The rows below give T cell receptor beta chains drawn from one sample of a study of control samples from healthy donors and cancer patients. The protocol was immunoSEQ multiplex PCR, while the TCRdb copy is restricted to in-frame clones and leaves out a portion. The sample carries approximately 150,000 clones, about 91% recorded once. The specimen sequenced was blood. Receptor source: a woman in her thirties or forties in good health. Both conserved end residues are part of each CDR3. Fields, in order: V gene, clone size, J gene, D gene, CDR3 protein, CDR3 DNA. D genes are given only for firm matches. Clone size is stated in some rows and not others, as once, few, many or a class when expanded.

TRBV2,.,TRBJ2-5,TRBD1,CASSRQGLQETQYF,TGTGCCAGCAGTAGACAGGGGCTTCAAGAGACCCAGTACTTC
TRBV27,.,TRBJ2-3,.,CASSYGGVDTDTQYF,TGTGCCAGCAGTTACGGGGGAGTCGACACAGATACGCAGTATTTT
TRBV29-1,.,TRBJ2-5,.,CSALGSQETQYF,TGCAGCGCCCTCGGGAGTCAAGAGACCCAGTACTTC
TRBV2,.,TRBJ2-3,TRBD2,CASYLSNWRGGYTDTQYF,TGTGCCAGCTACCTTAGTAATTGGCGGGGGGGCTACACAGATACGCAGTATTTT
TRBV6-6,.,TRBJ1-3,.,CASSLSGNTIYF,TGTGCCAGCTCGCTCTCTGGAAACACCATATATTTT
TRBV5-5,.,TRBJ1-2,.,CASSLVGGYTF,TGTGCCAGCAGCTTAGTAGGTGGCTACACCTTC
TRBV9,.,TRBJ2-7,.,CASSVGWGTYEQYF,TGTGCCAGCAGCGTAGGGTGGGGCACCTACGAGCAGTACTTC
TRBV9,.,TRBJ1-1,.,CASSVDGNTEAFF,TGTGCCAGCAGCGTAGACGGGAACACTGAAGCTTTCTTT
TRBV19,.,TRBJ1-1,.,CASSIEATLNTEAFF,TGTGCCAGTAGTATAGAGGCCACCCTGAACACTGAAGCTTTCTTT
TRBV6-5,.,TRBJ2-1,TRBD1,CASSRTTGDNEQFF,TGTGCCAGCAGCCGAACGACAGGGGACAATGAGCAGTTCTTC
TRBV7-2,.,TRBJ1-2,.,CASSRTAGYGYTF,TGTGCCAGCAGCCGAACCGCCGGCTATGGCTACACCTTC
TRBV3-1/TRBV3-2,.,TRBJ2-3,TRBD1,CASRQDRVGDTQYF,TGTGCCAGCAGACAAGACAGGGTGGGAGATACGCAGTATTTT
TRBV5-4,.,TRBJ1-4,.,CASSPGGGAVEKLFF,TGTGCCAGCAGCCCCGGTGGGGGGGCGGTGGAAAAACTGTTTTTT
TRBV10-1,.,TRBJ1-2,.,CASSEGRGYGYTF,TGCGCCAGCAGTGAAGGCAGGGGCTATGGCTACACCTTC
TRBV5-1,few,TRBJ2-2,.,CASSSFWLSTGELFF,TGCGCCAGCAGCTCCTTTTGGCTGAGCACCGGGGAGCTGTTTTTT
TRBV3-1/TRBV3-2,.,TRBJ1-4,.,CASSQGGGAEKLFF,TGTGCCAGCAGCCAAGGGGGAGGAGCTGAAAAACTGTTTTTT